The rows below give T cell receptor beta chains drawn from one sample of a study of T cell responses to AZD1222 COVID-19 vaccine. Only in-frame clones appear in the TCRdb table, and some are missing; sequencing was by immunoSEQ multiplex PCR. The table has 65,000 to 70,000 clones, 65% to 90% seen once. The material sequenced was peripheral blood, taken on day 0 of AZD1222 vaccination. The receptor set was obtained from an adult in good health. CDR3s include the opening cysteine and the closing phenylalanine or tryptophan. The order of the fields is V gene, clone size, D gene, J gene, CDR3 DNA, CDR3 protein. The D gene is left open where the match is weak. Rows may omit the clone size; those that give it use once, few, many or a size class.

TRBV7-3,.,TRBD1,TRBJ1-2,TGTGCCAGCAGCTTAGGGACAGGGACCGTCGGTGGCTACACCTTC,CASSLGTGTVGGYTF
TRBV18,.,.,TRBJ1-3,TGTGCCAGCTCACCTGGAAACACCATATATTTT,CASSPGNTIYF
TRBV7-3,.,.,TRBJ2-5,TGTGCCAGCAGCTTAAACTGGGGGCCCCAAGAGACCCAGTACTTC,CASSLNWGPQETQYF
TRBV7-9,.,TRBD1,TRBJ2-7,TGTGCCAGCAGCCCGACAGGGGGGTCCTACGAGCAGTACTTC,CASSPTGGSYEQYF
TRBV12-3/TRBV12-4,.,.,TRBJ1-2,TGTGCCAGCAGTCCGACAGCTAACTATGGCTACACCTTC,CASSPTANYGYTF
TRBV6-2/TRBV6-3,.,.,TRBJ1-2,TGTGCCAGCAGTACTCGTCAGGCAACCAGGATCGGCTACACCTTC,CASSTRQATRIGYTF
TRBV5-6,.,.,TRBJ1-1,TGTGCCAGCATGTCCCCCCGCTACACTGAAGCTTTCTTT,CASMSPRYTEAFF
TRBV25-1,.,.,TRBJ2-7,TGTGCCAGCAGTGAATACGGAATCACCTACGAGCAGTACTTC,CASSEYGITYEQYF
TRBV6-2/TRBV6-3,.,.,TRBJ1-1,TGTGCCAGCAGTTACTCGGGGCAAGATGGGGACACTGAAGCTTTCTTT,CASSYSGQDGDTEAFF
TRBV5-6,once,.,TRBJ2-7,TGTGCCAGCAGCTTGAAATGGGGCGGGGCGGCCTACGAGCAGTACTTC,CASSLKWGGAAYEQYF
TRBV3-1/TRBV3-2,.,.,TRBJ2-1,TGTGCCAGCAGCCAACGCGGCTTGAACTCCTACAATGAGCAGTTCTTC,CASSQRGLNSYNEQFF
TRBV11-1,.,TRBD2,TRBJ2-1,TGTGCCAGCAGCTTTAGCGGGGGGCCCTCCTACAATGAGCAGTTCTTC,CASSFSGGPSYNEQFF
TRBV29-1,.,.,TRBJ2-1,TGCAGCGTTGCCATGGTGGAGCAGTTCTTC,CSVAMVEQFF
TRBV2,.,TRBD1,TRBJ2-5,TGTGCCAGCAGTACAGGGGGCGTGGAGACCCAGTACTTC,CASSTGGVETQYF
TRBV7-9,.,.,TRBJ1-5,TGTGCCAGCAGCCCGCCAGGGTATAGCAATCAGCCCCAGCATTTT,CASSPPGYSNQPQHF
TRBV6-6,.,.,TRBJ1-5,TGTGCCAGCAGTTACGGGTCAGAGCCCCAGCATTTT,CASSYGSEPQHF
TRBV13,once,TRBD2,TRBJ2-7,TGTGCCAGCAGCTCTAGCGGGGGAACCTACGAGCAGTACTTC,CASSSSGGTYEQYF
TRBV3-1/TRBV3-2,.,.,TRBJ2-1,TGTGCCAGCAGCCAAGCCCACGACAATGAGCAGTTCTTC,CASSQAHDNEQFF
TRBV7-9,few,.,TRBJ1-2,TGTGCCAGCAGCTTAGCGCAAAGGGCAGGGCGGTATGGCTACACCTTC,CASSLAQRAGRYGYTF
TRBV19,.,.,TRBJ1-2,TGTGCCAGTAAGGCCGGAAGCAACTATGGCTACACCTTC,CASKAGSNYGYTF
TRBV7-6,.,.,TRBJ2-7,TGTGCCAGCAGCTTATTTAGCACAAACCAGAATACGAGAAAATCCTACGAGCAGTACTTC,CASSLFSTNQNTRKSYEQYF
TRBV12-5,.,.,TRBJ2-7,TGTGCTAGTGGTTTATCATCAGGGTCCTACGAGCAGTACTTC,CASGLSSGSYEQYF
TRBV27,.,TRBD1,TRBJ2-5,TGTGCCAGCAGTTATTCCGGGACAGGGTTCACAGAGACCCAGTACTTC,CASSYSGTGFTETQYF
TRBV5-1,.,TRBD1,TRBJ1-1,TGCGCCAGCAGCCTACAGGGGGCCAACACTGAAGCTTTCTTT,CASSLQGANTEAFF
TRBV11-3,.,.,TRBJ2-7,TGTGCCAGCAGCTCGACGCTACTACGCTACGAGCAGTACTTC,CASSSTLLRYEQYF
TRBV5-1,.,.,TRBJ1-3,TGCGCCAGCAGCTGGGGGGGCCTTAGCTCTGGAAACACCATATATTTT,CASSWGGLSSGNTIYF
TRBV7-6,.,TRBD1,TRBJ1-3,TGTGCCAGCAGCTCTGGACAGGGGGCCCTTGGAAACACCATATATTTT,CASSSGQGALGNTIYF
TRBV19,.,.,TRBJ1-2,TGTGCCAGTAGTATCCCGTGGGGGATAAACTATGGCTACACCTTC,CASSIPWGINYGYTF
TRBV7-9,.,.,TRBJ1-1,TGTGCCAGCCGGGGTCTCGGGAACACTGAAGCTTTCTTT,CASRGLGNTEAFF
TRBV27,.,.,TRBJ2-7,TGTGCCAGCAGTTTGGGCCCCCGGTCAGACGAGCAGTACTTC,CASSLGPRSDEQYF
TRBV5-1,once,.,TRBJ1-6,TGCGCCAGCAGCCGGGACATATATTCACCCCTCCACTTT,CASSRDIYSPLHF
TRBV9,.,TRBD2,TRBJ2-3,TGTGCCAGCAGCGTACAGGGAGGGGACCCAGATACGCAGTATTTT,CASSVQGGDPDTQYF
TRBV30,.,.,TRBJ1-5,TGTGCCTGGAGTTTCGGGGACTATAGCAATCAGCCCCAGCATTTT,CAWSFGDYSNQPQHF
TRBV21-1,.,.,TRBJ2-7,TGTGCCAGCAGCAAAGGTGCGCCAAGCCGACAGTGGTACGAGCAGTACTTC,CASSKGAPSRQWYEQYF
TRBV4-1,.,TRBD1,TRBJ2-7,TGCGCCAGCAGCCAAGGGGTTGGGACAGCTCCCTCCTACGAGCAGTACTTC,CASSQGVGTAPSYEQYF
TRBV12-5,.,.,TRBJ2-1,TGTGCTAGTGGGCAATCCCACGACAATGAGCAGTTCTTC,CASGQSHDNEQFF
TRBV6-6,few,TRBD1,TRBJ1-5,TGTGCCAGCAGCCCAAGACAGGGTCAGCCCCAGCATTTT,CASSPRQGQPQHF
TRBV5-4,.,.,TRBJ2-3,TGTGCCAGCAGCACACCACAGGGCACAGATACGCAGTATTTT,CASSTPQGTDTQYF
TRBV5-1,.,.,TRBJ2-3,TGCGCCAGCAGCCCGACAGTCCCTAGCACAGATACGCAGTATTTT,CASSPTVPSTDTQYF
TRBV24-1,.,.,TRBJ2-1,TGTGCCACCAAGGGGCCGGAGCCCTACAATGAGCAGTTCTTC,CATKGPEPYNEQFF
TRBV28,.,.,TRBJ1-2,TGTGCCAGCAGTCCCCGGTTGGTCGGCTACACCTTC,CASSPRLVGYTF
TRBV19,.,TRBD1,TRBJ1-2,TGTGCCAGTAGTATGACAGGGTCAATCTATGGCTACACCTTC,CASSMTGSIYGYTF
TRBV28,.,.,TRBJ1-5,TGTGCCAGCAGTTTCTTCAAGGGTAGCAATCAGCCCCAGCATTTT,CASSFFKGSNQPQHF
TRBV12-3/TRBV12-4,.,.,TRBJ2-7,TGTGCCAGCAGCTCCTCGGGGCACGAGCAGTACTTC,CASSSSGHEQYF
TRBV2,.,.,TRBJ2-7,TGTGCCAGCAGTGCGTACTTCTACGAGCAGTACTTC,CASSAYFYEQYF
TRBV11-2,once,TRBD1,TRBJ1-2,TGTGCCAGCAGCTTATGGCAGGGGGTGTTCTACACCTTC,CASSLWQGVFYTF
TRBV15,.,TRBD1,TRBJ2-4,TGTGCCACCAGCAGAGACGGGGTTGGACAGGGGTTTCAATACTTC,CATSRDGVGQGFQYF
TRBV27,.,.,TRBJ2-7,TGTGCCAGCAGTTTATCGGCCGGGATGCTCTCCTACTACGAGCAGTACTTC,CASSLSAGMLSYYEQYF
TRBV4-1,once,.,TRBJ2-2,TGCGCCAGCAGCCTTTTTTTAGGATTGAACACCGGGGAGCTGTTTTTT,CASSLFLGLNTGELFF
TRBV9,few,.,TRBJ1-2,TGTGCCAGCAGCGGTGATTGGCAGGGGATCTATGGCTACACCTTC,CASSGDWQGIYGYTF
TRBV19,.,.,TRBJ1-2,TGTGCCAGTAGTATTCTGGTCTCAGATCTTAACTATGGCTACACCTTC,CASSILVSDLNYGYTF
TRBV3-1/TRBV3-2,few,TRBD1,TRBJ1-2,TGTGCCAGCAGCCAAGGAACAGGGGCCCCCCCCGTCCCGACCTTC,CASSQGTGAPPVPTF